A single sample gave rise to the 19 T cell receptor beta chains below, sequenced in a study of CD4 T cells in relation to SARS-CoV-2 and coronaviruses. Before the COVID-19 pandemic, during about 2011-2019, CD4+ T cells were taken from unexposed donors. After ten to eleven days of culture, CD4+ T cells were isolated. Assay: immunoSEQ multiplex PCR; the TCRdb copy retains only in-frame clones and omits some. The sample contains roughly 25,000 clones, less than 75% of which appear only once. Antigens of these TCRs are unknown. The sample taken for sequencing was CD4+ T cells from PBMCs, cultured in vitro. These receptors were obtained from a human donor in good health.

V and J are TRBV9 and TRBJ2-2; D is unclear. V lost 0 bases and J 7 bases, leaving 16 bases between the germline ends. CDR1 and CDR2 from the germline V gene are SGDLS and YYNGEE. The CDR3 runs 16 residues. The chain's CDR3 is CASSVVDISFGGELFF. The CDR3 DNA reads as TGTGCCAGCAGCGTAGTTGACATTAGCTTCGGCGGGGAGCTGTTTTTT.

This rearrangement joins TRBV20-1 to TRBJ2-3, with D perhaps TRBD2 (5 bases). The germline CDR1 and CDR2 sequences are DFQATT and SNEGSKA (reference sequence). The CDR3 has 11 amino acids. The DNA of the CDR3 is TGCAGCTGCGTGGGAGCAGATACGCAGTATTTT. It specifies CSCVGADTQYF.

The chain links TRBV7-9 to TRBJ2-6; no reliable D call. This CDR3 comprises 14 residues. Germline values: CDR1 SEHNR, CDR2 FQNEAQ (reference sequence). V lost 8 bases and J 0 bases, leaving 8 bases between the germline ends. As DNA, the CDR3 is TGTGCCAGCGCCGCCGGCTCTGGGGCCAACGTCCTGACTTTC. Translated: CASAAGSGANVLTF.

The chain has TRBV7-2 and TRBJ1-1; possibly TRBD1 for D (5 bases). Germline CDR1 and CDR2: SGHTA and FQGNSA. This CDR3 comprises 15 residues. Deletions cut 1 base from V and 0 bases from J, with 9 bases between. In DNA, the CDR3 is TGTGCCAGCAGCTTAGTGACAGACATGAACACTGAAGCTTTCTTT. It encodes CASSLVTDMNTEAFF.

This chain connects TRBV10-3 to TRBJ1-6, with 10 bases identical to TRBD1. V was clipped by 10 bases and J by 7 bases; unmatched bases: 10. CDR1 is ENHRY and CDR2 is SYGVKD in the germline V gene. There are 15 residues in the CDR3. As DNA, the CDR3 is TGTGCCACCGCGACCGAGGACAGGGGGAATTCACCCCTCCACTTT. Translating gives CATATEDRGNSPLHF.

The chain combines TRBV20-1 with TRBJ2-1; D remains unclear. Looked up from germline, CDR1 is DFQATT and CDR2 is SNEGSKA (reference sequence). The CDR3 consists of 14 residues. The ends were cut back, 3 bases at V and 2 bases at J, with 11 bases in the middle. CDR3 nucleotides: TGCAGTGCTAGTGAGCCACTAACCTACAATGAGCAGTTCTTC. Protein product: CSASEPLTYNEQFF.

The chain carries TRBV5-1 and TRBJ1-4; TRBD1 matches at 8 bases. The CDR3 length is 14 residues. V trimming: 0 bases; J trimming: 10 bases; junction bases outside the gene matches: 5. Germline lookup yields CDR1 SGHRS and CDR2 YFSETQ. CDR3 bases: TGCGCCAGCAGCTTGGGGGACAGGATCGGAAAACTGTTTTTT. Translation gives CASSLGDRIGKLFF.

The genes are TRBV4-1 and TRBJ2-3; possibly TRBD1 for D (6 bases). In germline, CDR1 is MGHRA, CDR2 YSYEKL. Trimming removed 4 bases at V and 0 bases at J, with 14 bases between. The CDR3 is 16 amino acids. CDR3 sequence reads: CASSPPGHQSTDTQYF. The DNA of the CDR3 is TGCGCCAGCAGCCCACCGGGACACCAAAGCACAGATACGCAGTATTTT.

This chain uses TRBV11-2 with TRBJ2-7, with 7 bases that match TRBD2. This CDR3 spans 16 amino acids. With 1 base clipped from V and 2 bases from J, the junction kept 8 bases outside the gene matches. Germline V gene data show CDR1 as SGHAT and CDR2 as FQNNGV. CDR3 residues: CASSLGFSGNTYEQYF. In DNA form, the CDR3 reads TGTGCCAGCAGCTTAGGGTTCAGCGGGAATACCTACGAGCAGTACTTC. Full variable domain (rest looked up from reference TRBV11-2 and TRBJ2-7): EAGVAQSPRYKIIEKRQSVAFWCNPISGHATLYWYQQILGQGPKLLIQFQNNGVVDDSQLPKDRFSAERLKGVDSTLKIQPAKLEDSAVYLCASSLGFSGNTYEQYFGPGTRLTVT.

This sequence joins TRBV5-1 and TRBJ2-1; TRBD1 agrees at 7 bases. Germline V gene data show CDR1 as SGHRS and CDR2 as YFSETQ. V trimming: 4 bases; J trimming: 8 bases; junction bases outside the gene matches: 9. CDR3 length: 14 residues. In DNA form, the CDR3 reads TGCGCCAGCAGCAAGGATACAGGGGAAGATGAGCAGTTCTTC. It is translated as CASSKDTGEDEQFF.

The rearrangement joins TRBV7-7 to TRBJ2-5; D perhaps matches TRBD1 (6 bases). The V and J ends lost 1 base and 2 bases respectively, with 8 bases between them. This CDR3 has 14 residues. The germline CDR1 and CDR2 sequences are SSHAT and FNYEAQ (reference sequence). Written as DNA, the CDR3 is TGTGCCAGCAGCTTAGGGACAGTTCAAGAGACCCAGTACTTC. This gives the protein CASSLGTVQETQYF.

This chain uses TRBV28 with TRBJ1-4, with 8 bases lining up with TRBD1. In germline, CDR1 is MDHEN, CDR2 SYDVKM. V trimming: 4 bases; J trimming: 7 bases; junction bases outside the gene matches: 5. This CDR3 has 14 amino acids. The CDR3 reads CASSSGQAFEKLFF. In nucleotides, the CDR3 is TGTGCCAGCAGTTCGGGACAGGCGTTTGAAAAACTGTTTTTT.

This chain joins TRBV18 and TRBJ1-2; 7 positions match TRBD1. CDR3 length equals 13 residues. The germline CDR1 and CDR2 sequences are KGHSH and LQKENI. V lost 6 bases, J lost 8 bases, and 9 bases stayed unmatched. Here the CDR3 DNA reads TGTGCCAGCTCCCGCGACAGGGTTGGAGGCTACACCTTC. Translated, it gives CASSRDRVGGYTF. Combining the CDR3 with reference TRBV18 and TRBJ1-2 gives the whole variable domain NAGVMQNPRHLVRRRGQEARLRCSPMKGHSHVYWYRQLPEEGLKFMVYLQKENIIDESGMPKERFSAEFPKEGPSILRIQQVVRGDSAAYFCASSRDRVGGYTFGSGTRLTVV.

This clone was recorded once. This CDR3 is also generated by other DNA sequences in the sample. The V and J genes are TRBV19 and TRBJ1-5, with D tentatively TRBD1 (5 bases). Germline V CDR1 and CDR2: LNHDA, SQIVND (reference sequence). Between the trimmed V and J ends, which lost 6 bases and 0 bases, there was a span of 9 bases. The CDR3 covers 14 residues. The CDR3 loop reads CASSIQGSNQPQHF. The CDR3 region has the DNA TGTGCCAGTAGCATTCAGGGTAGCAATCAGCCCCAGCATTTT.

This clone was observed a handful of times. The chain has TRBV4-1 and TRBJ2-1; 15 bases match TRBD2. The CDR3 loop spans 22 amino acids. V lost 0 bases and J lost 3; bases outside the gene matches: 15. Germline V gene data show CDR1 as MGHRA and CDR2 as YSYEKL. The CDR3 region is CASSQDFGLGTSGRFFYNEQFF. For the CDR3, the DNA is TGCGCCAGCAGCCAAGATTTCGGTCTCGGGACTAGCGGGAGGTTTTTCTACAATGAGCAGTTCTTC.

The V call is TRBV5-1, the J call TRBJ2-7, with 11 bases aligning to TRBD1. Per germline, CDR1 SGHRS and CDR2 YFSETQ. The CDR3 consists of 16 residues. The junction had 11 bases not matched to a gene; V was cut back by 9 bases and J by 0 bases. CDR3 residues: CATSPRGQGDSYEQYF. For the CDR3, the DNA is TGCGCCACCTCTCCCCGGGGACAGGGGGACTCCTACGAGCAGTACTTC.

For the CDR3, the DNA is TGTGCCATCAGTGAGGGGGACAGGGGGATGAATGAGCAGTTCTTC. This encodes CAISEGDRGMNEQFF. The chain is built from TRBV10-3 and TRBJ2-1; 11 bases fit TRBD1. V lost 2 bases, J lost 7 bases, and 4 bases stayed unmatched. CDR1 and CDR2 (germline): ENHRY, SYGVKD. There are 15 residues in the CDR3.

This clone was seen more than once but under ten times. J is TRBJ2-1 and V is TRBV7-9; 8 bases line up with TRBD1. Germline V gene sequence: CDR1 SEHNR, CDR2 FQNEAQ (reference sequence). CDR3 length: 15 amino acids. Trimming removed 4 bases from V and 9 bases from J; junction bases left unmatched: 11. The CDR3 sequence: CASSYNLIDRGEQFF. As DNA, the CDR3 is TGTGCCAGCAGCTATAACCTAATAGACAGGGGTGAGCAGTTCTTC.

This chain uses TRBV7-9 with TRBJ2-7; 9 bases are shared with TRBD2. Germline CDR1 SEHNR, CDR2 FQNEAQ (reference sequence). After removal of 3 bases from V and 3 bases from J, the junction contained 9 bases not matched to a gene. The CDR3 extends over 16 amino acids. The CDR3 nucleotides read TGTGCCAGCAGCTTTAGCGGGAGTGCCCCCCTCTACGAGCAGTACTTC. This translates into CASSFSGSAPLYEQYF.